The sample holds many counts of the clone carrying this T cell receptor (beta chain). Antigen: not known. Libraries for TCR beta were made by quantitative 5'-RACE with molecular barcodes. TCRdb re-called the 5' RACE reads through MiXCR, storing one row per CDR3 protein. The data hold more than 150,000 distinct CDR3 sequences, with approximately 18% observed a single time. This sample stems from a study of CD8 T cells in ankylosing spondylitis. General observations from the study: Several of the motif variants were reported before in synovial fluid and blood from reactive arthritis. Several highly homologous variants made up a TCR beta motif that seemed to typify ankylosing spondylitis blood.

This CDR3 is 14 amino acids long. Germline V gene lookup returns CDR1 MNHEY and CDR2 SMNVEV (reference sequence). V shed 4 bases and J 5 bases; nucleotides not matched to a gene: 5. The specimen was blood, either unsorted or a sorted T cell fraction (not recorded which). V and J are TRBV27 and TRBJ2-7; 10 bases fit TRBD1. The source of this sequence is a male donor between 5 and 35 years old with ankylosing spondylitis or in good health (not recorded which). CDR3 residues: CASSSGQGVNEQYV. The CDR3 bases are TGTGCCAGCAGTTCAGGACAGGGGGTTAACGAGCAGTACGTC.